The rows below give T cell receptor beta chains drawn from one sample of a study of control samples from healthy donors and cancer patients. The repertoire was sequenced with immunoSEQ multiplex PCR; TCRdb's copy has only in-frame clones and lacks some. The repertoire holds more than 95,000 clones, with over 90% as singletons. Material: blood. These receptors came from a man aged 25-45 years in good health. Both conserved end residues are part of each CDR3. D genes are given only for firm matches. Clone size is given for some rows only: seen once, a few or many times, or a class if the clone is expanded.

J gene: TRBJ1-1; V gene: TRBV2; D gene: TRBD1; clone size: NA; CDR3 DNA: TGTGCCAGCAGCTACAGGGGTCAGAACACTGAAGCTTTCTTT; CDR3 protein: CASSYRGQNTEAFF
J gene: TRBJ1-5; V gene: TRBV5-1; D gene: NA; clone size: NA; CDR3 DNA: TGCGCCAGCGCCCCGGTCCCTGGTCAGGGTCAGCCCCAGCATTTT; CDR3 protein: CASAPVPGQGQPQHF
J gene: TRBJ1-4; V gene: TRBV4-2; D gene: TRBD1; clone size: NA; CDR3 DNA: TGTGCCAGCAGCCATGACAGGGGGAATGAAAAACTGTTTTTT; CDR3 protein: CASSHDRGNEKLFF
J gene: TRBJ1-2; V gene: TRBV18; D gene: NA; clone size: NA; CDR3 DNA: TGTGCCAGCTCAAGACAGGTGATTGAGGGTGGCTACACCTTC; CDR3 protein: CASSRQVIEGGYTF
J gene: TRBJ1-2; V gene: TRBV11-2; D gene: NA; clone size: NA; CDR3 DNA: TGTGCCAGCAGCCATGCGGGACGGATACTAGGCTACACCTTC; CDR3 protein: CASSHAGRILGYTF
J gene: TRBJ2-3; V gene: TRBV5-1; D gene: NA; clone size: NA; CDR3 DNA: TGCGCCAGCAGCTTTTATAGCACAGATACGCAGTATTTT; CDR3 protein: CASSFYSTDTQYF
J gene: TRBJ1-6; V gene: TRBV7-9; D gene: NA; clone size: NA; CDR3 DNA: TGTGCCAGCAACACCCTGACCTGGGGTTCACCCCTCCACTTT; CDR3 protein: CASNTLTWGSPLHF
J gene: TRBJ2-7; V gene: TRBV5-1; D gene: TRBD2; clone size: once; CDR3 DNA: TGCGCCAGCAGCCTGGGAGCGGCGGGGGGCTACGAGCAGTACTTC; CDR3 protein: CASSLGAAGGYEQYF
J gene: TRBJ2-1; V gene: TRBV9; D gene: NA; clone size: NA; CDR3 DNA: TGTGCCAGCAGCGCTTGGCAAACTCCCAATGAGCAGTTCTTC; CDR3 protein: CASSAWQTPNEQFF
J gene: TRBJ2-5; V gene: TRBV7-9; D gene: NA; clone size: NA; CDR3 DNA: TGTGCCAGCAGCCGTCGCGGGGATCCTGAGACCCAGTACTTC; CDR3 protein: CASSRRGDPETQYF
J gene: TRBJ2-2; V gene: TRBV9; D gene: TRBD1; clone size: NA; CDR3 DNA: TGTGCCAGCAGCTCCCACTCCCGGACAGGGACGAACACCGGGGAGCTGTTTTTT; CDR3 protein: CASSSHSRTGTNTGELFF
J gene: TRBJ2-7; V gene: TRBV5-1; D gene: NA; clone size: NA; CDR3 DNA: TGCGCCAGCAGCTTGATACAGGGTCAGCGGGAGCAGTACTTC; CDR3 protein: CASSLIQGQREQYF
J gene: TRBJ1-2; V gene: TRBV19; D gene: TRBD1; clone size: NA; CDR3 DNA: TGTGCCAGTAGCTTAGGGACAGGCAACTATGGCTACACCTTC; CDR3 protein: CASSLGTGNYGYTF
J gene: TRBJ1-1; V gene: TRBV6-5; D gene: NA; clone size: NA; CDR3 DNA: TGTGCCAGCAGTTTATACAGGGCGGGAACTGAAGCTTTCTTT; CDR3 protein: CASSLYRAGTEAFF
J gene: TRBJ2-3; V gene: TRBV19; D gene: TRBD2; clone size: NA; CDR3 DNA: TGTGCCAGTAGTATAGGAAGCGGGGGGGCAGATACGCAGTATTTT; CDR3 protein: CASSIGSGGADTQYF
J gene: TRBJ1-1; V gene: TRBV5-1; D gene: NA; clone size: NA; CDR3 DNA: TGCGCCAGCAGCTTGGTACAGGGCGGGAACACTGAAGCTTTCTTT; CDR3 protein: CASSLVQGGNTEAFF
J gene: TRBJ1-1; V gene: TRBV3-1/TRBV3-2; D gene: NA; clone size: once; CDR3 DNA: TGTGCCAGCAGCCATTTAGGCGCGGACACTGAAGCTTTCTTT; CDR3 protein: CASSHLGADTEAFF
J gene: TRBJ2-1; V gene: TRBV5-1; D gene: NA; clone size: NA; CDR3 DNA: TGCGCCAGCAGCGAGGGGAATGAGCAGTTCTTC; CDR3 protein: CASSEGNEQFF
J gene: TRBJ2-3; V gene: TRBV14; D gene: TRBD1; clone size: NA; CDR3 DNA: TGTGCCAGCAGCCAAGAGGGACAGGGGGTGGCAGATACGCAGTATTTT; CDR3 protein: CASSQEGQGVADTQYF
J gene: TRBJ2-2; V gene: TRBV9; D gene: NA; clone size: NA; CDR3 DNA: TGTGCCAGCAGCGTCCCTAGTTTCGTTGGGGCCATCGGTGCGAACACCGGGGAGCTGTTTTTT; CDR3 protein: CASSVPSFVGAIGANTGELFF
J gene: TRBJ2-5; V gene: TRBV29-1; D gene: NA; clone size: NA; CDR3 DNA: TGCAGCCCCAGGACCGTGGGGGAGACCCAGTACTTC; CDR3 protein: CSPRTVGETQYF
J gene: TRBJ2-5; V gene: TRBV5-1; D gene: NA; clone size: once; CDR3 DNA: TGCGCCAGCAGCTTGGAAGGCTCGGAGACCCAGTACTTC; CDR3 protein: CASSLEGSETQYF
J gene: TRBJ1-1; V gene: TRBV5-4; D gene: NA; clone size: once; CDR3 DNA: TGTGCCAGCAGCTCAAACGGACGATTGACGGCGGATGGCACTGAAGCTTTCTTT; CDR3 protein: CASSSNGRLTADGTEAFF
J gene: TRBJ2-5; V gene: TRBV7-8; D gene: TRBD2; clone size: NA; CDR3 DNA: TGTGCCAGCAGCTTCTTAGCGGGGGGGTACCAAGAGACCCAGTACTTC; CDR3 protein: CASSFLAGGYQETQYF
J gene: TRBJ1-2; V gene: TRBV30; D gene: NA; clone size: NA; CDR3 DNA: TGTGCCGGACACCGTCAGGACTATGGCTACACCTTC; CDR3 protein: CAGHRQDYGYTF
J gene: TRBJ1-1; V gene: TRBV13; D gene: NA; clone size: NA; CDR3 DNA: TGTGCCAGCAGCCCTCCGGACAGTCACACTGAAGCTTTCTTT; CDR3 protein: CASSPPDSHTEAFF
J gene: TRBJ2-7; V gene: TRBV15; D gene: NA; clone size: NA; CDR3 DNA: TGTGCCACCAGCAGAGGTTACGGGGGCGGCGGCGAGCAGTACTTC; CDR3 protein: CATSRGYGGGGEQYF
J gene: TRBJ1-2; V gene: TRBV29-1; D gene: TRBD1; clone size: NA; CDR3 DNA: TGCAGCGCCAAGAGGGGGCAGCTCCCCTTTAACTATGGCTACACCTTC; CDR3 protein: CSAKRGQLPFNYGYTF
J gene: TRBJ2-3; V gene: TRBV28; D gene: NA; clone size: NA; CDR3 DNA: TGTGCCAGCAGTTTAGACAGGGAGGGCACAGATACGCAGTATTTT; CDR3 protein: CASSLDREGTDTQYF
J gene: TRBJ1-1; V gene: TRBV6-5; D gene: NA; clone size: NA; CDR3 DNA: TGTGCCAGCCGCCGGGGGTCTGGTGAAGCTTTCTTT; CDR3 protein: CASRRGSGEAFF
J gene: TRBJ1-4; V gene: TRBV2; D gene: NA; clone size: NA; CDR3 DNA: TGTGCCAGCAGTCTGCCAGGGAGCCCTAATGAAAAACTGTTTTTT; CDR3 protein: CASSLPGSPNEKLFF
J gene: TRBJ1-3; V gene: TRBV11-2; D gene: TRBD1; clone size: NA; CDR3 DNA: TGTGCCAGCAGCTTAGAGGGCCAGGGGGCTGGTTTT; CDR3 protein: CASSLEGQGAGF
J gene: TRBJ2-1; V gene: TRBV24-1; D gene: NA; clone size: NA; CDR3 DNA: TGTGCCACCAGTGATCCATACAGGGTGAGGGAAGAGCAGTTCTTC; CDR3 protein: CATSDPYRVREEQFF
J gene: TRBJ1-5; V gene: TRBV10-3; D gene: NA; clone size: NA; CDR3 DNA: TGTGCCATCAGTGAGTCCGGGGGACAAACCAATCAGCCCCAGCATTTT; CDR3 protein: CAISESGGQTNQPQHF
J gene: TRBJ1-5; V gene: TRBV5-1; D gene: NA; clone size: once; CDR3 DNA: TGCGCCAGCAGCTTCACAGGCTCCGATCAGCCCCAGCATTTT; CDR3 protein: CASSFTGSDQPQHF
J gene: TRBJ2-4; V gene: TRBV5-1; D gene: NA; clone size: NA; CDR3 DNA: TGCGCCAGCAGCACTCGAGGGCGAGACATTCAGTACTTC; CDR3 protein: CASSTRGRDIQYF
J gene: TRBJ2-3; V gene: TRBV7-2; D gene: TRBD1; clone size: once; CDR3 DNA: TGTGCCAGCAGCTCGACAGGGGCCACAGATACGCAGTATTTT; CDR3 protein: CASSSTGATDTQYF
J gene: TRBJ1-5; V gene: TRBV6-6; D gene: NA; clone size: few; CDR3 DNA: TGTGCCAGCAGTTATAATCGAAGGAATCAGCCCCAGCATTTT; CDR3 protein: CASSYNRRNQPQHF
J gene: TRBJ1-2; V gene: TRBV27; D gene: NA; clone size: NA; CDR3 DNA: TGTGCCAGCAGTTTATCAGGGTACCTAAACACCTTC; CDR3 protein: CASSLSGYLNTF